This T cell receptor (beta chain) was recorded in a study of blood T cell repertoires in COVID-19. Turning to the study itself: The United States, Italy and Spain provided the acute and convalescent COVID-19 samples. The analysed material was cDNA or gDNA that came from T cells, B-cell-depleted T cells, or PBMCs.

Those who participated ranged in age from roughly 18 to 89 years and resided in under 25 US areas. Participants classified as exposed had met a COVID-19 case within 2 weeks before study entry. This CDR3 contains 14 residues. V shed 4 bases, J shed 2 bases, and the junction held 4 bases outside the gene matches. Germline V gene data show CDR1 as LGHDT and CDR2 as YNNKEL (reference sequence). Generated by immunoSEQ multiplex PCR, the TCRdb table keeps only in-frame clones and is missing some. Counted here are 350,000 to 450,000 clones, 80% to 95% occurring once; the ten biggest clones make up just over 0.85%.

The origin of this receptor is a woman in her thirties or forties who had been exposed to COVID-19. The sequencing sample was made of PBMCs or T cells enriched from blood (not recorded which). The chain couples TRBV3-1 (or the pseudogene TRBV3-2) to TRBJ2-7, with 8 bases identical to TRBD2. The CDR3, as DNA: TGTGCCAGCAGCCGACTAGCGTCAACCTACGAGCAGTACTTC. This codes for CASSRLASTYEQYF.